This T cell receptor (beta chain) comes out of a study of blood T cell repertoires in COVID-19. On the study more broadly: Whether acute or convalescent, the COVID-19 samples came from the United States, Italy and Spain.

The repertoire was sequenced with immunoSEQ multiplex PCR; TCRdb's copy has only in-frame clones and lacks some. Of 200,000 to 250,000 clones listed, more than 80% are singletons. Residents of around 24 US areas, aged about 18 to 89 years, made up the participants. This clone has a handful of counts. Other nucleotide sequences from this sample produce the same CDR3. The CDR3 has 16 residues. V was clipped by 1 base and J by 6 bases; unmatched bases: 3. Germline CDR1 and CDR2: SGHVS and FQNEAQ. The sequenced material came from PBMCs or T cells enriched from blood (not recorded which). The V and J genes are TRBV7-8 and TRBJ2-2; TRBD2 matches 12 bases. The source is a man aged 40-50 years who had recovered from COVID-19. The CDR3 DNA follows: TGTGCCAGCAGCTTAGGACTAGCGGGAGTCGCCGGGGAGCTGTTTTTT. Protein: CASSLGLAGVAGELFF.